These T cell receptor beta chains were read from a single sample in a study of radiotherapy plus CTLA-4 blockade in lung cancer. Produced via immunoSEQ multiplex PCR; TCRdb's table is partial and in-frame only. The sample carries 70,000 to 95,000 clones, around 83% recorded once. The sequencing here drew on peripheral blood, taken from a patient treated with radiotherapy plus ipilimumab. Receptors originate from a human donor with non-small cell lung cancer that progressed on radiotherapy plus ipilimumab. Both conserved end residues are part of each CDR3.

v_call cdr3_aa
TRBV29-1 CSVEAMAGHGYTF
TRBV5-6 CASSLGAGYEQYF
TRBV18 CASSPRQGSYEQYF
TRBV7-2 CASSLGQGTEKLFF
TRBV5-1 CASSLVAAQAQYF
TRBV7-9 CASSLGSGTVNSYEQYF
TRBV4-3 CASSQDTNKNIQYF
TRBV28 CASSLQGLGSPLHF
TRBV5-6 CASSLWVGRENTEAFF
TRBV18 CASSPTPNQPQHF
TRBV7-9 CASSFGTSGGADTQYF
TRBV7-2 CASSPYSGELFF
TRBV5-1 CASYVSGVGMNTEAFF
TRBV19 CASSSQVADTQYF
TRBV9 CASSPPYPYQPQHF